These T cell receptor beta chains were read from a single sample in a study of T cell repertoires in aging, cancer and after chemotherapy. TCRdb re-derived calls from the multiplex PCR reads in MiXCR, one entry per CDR3 protein. The table has some 9,600 distinct CDR3 sequences, around two fifths seen once; the top ten hold roughly 1.5%. The sequenced material came from blood. The receptors stem from a human donor in good health. The conserved cysteine and the conserved F or W are not part of the CDR3 here. Size tells how often a clone was seen (once, few, many) or the class of an expanded clone, and some rows leave it out.

TRBV12-3/TRBV12-4,TRBJ2-5,NA,ASSQTGGGETQY
TRBV4-1,TRBJ1-2,NA,ASSQATGTNYGYT
TRBV14,TRBJ2-7,once,ASSQRGLVGVEQY
TRBV7-2,TRBJ2-3,NA,ASSGVIADTQY
TRBV5-5,TRBJ1-3,NA,ASSSLGGEARSPRNTIY
TRBV19,TRBJ1-2,few,ASSPAGTLVWGYT
TRBV29-1,TRBJ1-1,once,SVEDRTTGLTPGPEAF
TRBV27,TRBJ1-6,NA,ASRGTGFGNSPLH
TRBV20-1,TRBJ1-2,few,SLEGTGRNYGYT
TRBV27,TRBJ1-3,NA,ASSFRVPPSGNTIY
TRBV30,TRBJ1-6,NA,AWSSPSSYNSPLH
TRBV19,TRBJ2-1,few,ASTKRAGRDNEQF
TRBV7-9,TRBJ2-1,once,ASSPGFAYNEQF
TRBV30,TRBJ1-2,NA,AWSVGGLGNYGYT
TRBV6-1,TRBJ2-3,NA,ASTPRGGSSTDTQY
TRBV6-5,TRBJ2-3,NA,ASSIASGGADTQY
TRBV12-3/TRBV12-4,TRBJ1-5,NA,ASSLGLYQGPYQPQH
TRBV20-1,TRBJ2-5,few,SARDKPASGEAQY
TRBV5-6,TRBJ1-3,few,ASSLVGSHSGNTIY
TRBV28,TRBJ1-4,NA,ASSFDEKLF
TRBV19,TRBJ2-7,NA,ASSRGEAHEQY
TRBV20-1,TRBJ2-5,NA,SAKPPESLAGGGTQY
TRBV7-2,TRBJ2-1,NA,ASSLDIAYERARF
TRBV7-9,TRBJ1-5,NA,ASSLDGNQPQH
TRBV7-6,TRBJ1-5,NA,ASSLRGRVDQPQH
TRBV7-7,TRBJ2-2,NA,ASSLADSERGELF
TRBV7-9,TRBJ1-1,NA,ASSTQGTTEAF
TRBV28,TRBJ1-3,NA,ASSTAVRGPGGNTIY
TRBV20-1,TRBJ1-5,few,SASVTTGYSNQPQH
TRBV7-3,TRBJ1-1,NA,ASSPGGMNTEAL
TRBV7-6,TRBJ1-1,NA,ASSFGGPNTEAF
TRBV29-1,TRBJ1-1,few,SVRISTTGNTEAF
TRBV6-1,TRBJ2-5,NA,ASSEVRGRRAAGQETQY
TRBV4-1,TRBJ1-1,once,ASSLWDRGEAF
TRBV20-1,TRBJ2-2,NA,SAREPGTVNTGELF
TRBV9,TRBJ1-2,once,ASGQGEHGYT
TRBV6-1,TRBJ1-1,NA,AVHRQGHTEAF
TRBV30,TRBJ1-2,NA,AWSRQGTSAGYT
TRBV20-1,TRBJ2-3,few,SAQYGDTQY
TRBV6-5,TRBJ1-2,NA,ASSYSEGNYGYT
TRBV5-1,TRBJ2-1,NA,ASSFAPGTGGNEQF
TRBV20-1,TRBJ1-5,NA,SANWGGGWNQPQH
TRBV30,TRBJ1-5,few,AWSVMGGGLNQPQH
TRBV6-5,TRBJ2-6,NA,ASRSLGTGFSGANVLT
TRBV7-6,TRBJ2-1,once,ASSLAGVGYNEQF
TRBV28,TRBJ1-3,NA,ASSPERERRNTIY
TRBV5-6,TRBJ1-5,NA,ASSLASPRTGLRNQPQH
TRBV6-1,TRBJ2-3,NA,ASSVSGGSDTQY
TRBV10-2,TRBJ1-2,NA,ASTRTGVYGYT